The T cell receptor (beta chain) described here comes from a study of lung T cells in sarcoidosis with Löfgren's syndrome. Study-wide background: Bronchoalveolar lavage fluid in sarcoidosis accumulates CD4+ T cells.

TCRdb ran MiXCR on the reads and lists one entry per CDR3 protein. Of 9,400 or so distinct CDR3 sequences in the sample, just under 20% were seen once. The CDR3 is made up of 14 amino acids. The germline gives CDR1 MNHNS, CDR2 SASEGT. Trimming left V 10 bases short and J 3 bases short, with 16 bases between. Study-level points and caveats: Shared TRAV12-1 and TRBV2 CDR3 motifs were reported across several patients. TRAV12-1 preferentially paired with TRBV2, with homologous CDR3s. Löfgren's syndrome patients reportedly showed greatest TRAV12-1 and TRBV2 expansion versus controls.

Ten or more counts support this clonotype. Its antigen is not identified. The clonotype originates from a human donor with sarcoidosis (Löfgren's syndrome or another form), or a control subject (not recorded which). The chain is built from TRBV6-1 and TRBJ1-3; the D gene is possibly TRBD1 (5 bases). The specimen was CD4+ T cells from bronchoalveolar lavage. Here the CDR3 DNA reads TGTGCCACTAGCCCGGGGCCAAATGGAAACACCATATATTTT. Protein product: CATSPGPNGNTIYF.